A single sample gave rise to the 11 T cell receptor beta chains below, sequenced in a study of metastatic and nonmetastatic thyroid tumors. Until they underwent thyroid surgery, no patient had received any treatment. Via MiXCR, TCRdb re-called the PCR reads. The sample shows some 86,000 clones, around an eighth of them seen only once. What was sequenced was tumor tissue. The receptor source for this set is a female donor with papillary thyroid cancer or a benign thyroid nodule (not recorded which). Some clones in this sample may be carry-over from other donors' samples.

Worth noting for this clone: The sample contains more than one DNA sequence encoding this CDR3. J is TRBJ2-7 and V is TRBV19, with D uncertain. CDR3 length: 13 amino acids. Germline V lookup: CDR1 LNHDA, CDR2 SQIVND (reference sequence). V lost 5 bases and J lost 7, with 15 bases in between. CDR3: CASSRSSGPEQYF. CDR3 bases: TGTGCCAGTAGTCGATCCAGTGGACCGGAGCAGTACTTC.

This clone has more than one count but fewer than ten. Since no conserved phenylalanine or tryptophan closes the CDR3, a read error is the likely cause. The chain recombines TRBV2 with TRBJ1-2; perhaps TRBD1 as D (5 bases). This CDR3 comprises 18 residues. The V end was cut by 6 bases, the J end by 5 bases, with 28 bases between. Per the germline V gene, CDR1 is SNHLY and CDR2 is FYNNEI. The CDR3: CASSAWLDSGKNKYGYTL. CDR3 nucleotide sequence: TGTGCCAGCAGCGCGTGGCTTGACAGTGGAAAAAATAAATATGGCTACACCCTC.

This clone was picked up a small number of times. With a much larger clone just one base away, this may be a read error. CDR3 in DNA: TGTGCCAGTAGTATGGGCTCCATCTATGGCTACACCTTC. This translates into CASSMGSIYGYTF. The chain recombines TRBV19 with TRBJ1-2; D uncertain. The germline V gene encodes CDR1 LNHDA and CDR2 SQIVND (reference sequence). V gave up 3 bases and J gave up 4 bases, with 9 bases separating them. The CDR3 totals 13 residues.

V is TRBV5-1 and J is TRBJ2-2; the match to TRBD1 covers 7 bases. Germline V gives CDR1 SGHRS, CDR2 YFSETQ. The length of the CDR3 is 15 residues. Losses at the gene ends were 0 bases for V and 4 bases for J; bases not matched to a gene: 3. CDR3: CASSLVGTVTGELFF. The CDR3 DNA reads as TGCGCCAGCAGCTTGGTGGGGACAGTCACCGGGGAGCTGTTTTTT.

The rearrangement joins TRBV20-1 to TRBJ2-7, with 7 bases fitting TRBD2. The junction had 11 bases not matched to a gene; V was cut back by 1 base and J by 2 bases. This CDR3 region has 16 residues. CDR1 and CDR2 from the germline V gene are DFQATT and SNEGSKA (reference sequence). The CDR3 coding sequence is TGCAGTGCTAGAGGGGTGGGCGGGAGAGTAACCTACGAGCAGTACTTC. Translation gives CSARGVGGRVTYEQYF.

This clone was observed at least ten times. The gene calls are TRBV30 and TRBJ2-7; no reliable D call. The germline V and J ends were trimmed by 1 base and 1 base, with 5 bases remaining between them. Germline CDR1 GTSNPN, CDR2 SVGIG (reference sequence). The CDR3 has 12 amino acids. CDR3 amino acids: CAWSAESYEQYF. Written as DNA, the CDR3 is TGTGCCTGGAGTGCGGAGTCCTACGAGCAGTACTTC. Variable domain in full (rest from reference TRBV30 and TRBJ2-7): SQTIHQWPATLVQPVGSPLSLECTVEGTSNPNLYWYRQAAGRGLQLLFYSVGIGQISSEVPQNLSASRPQDRQFILSSKKLLLSDSGFYLCAWSAESYEQYFGPGTRLTVT.

This clone was detected many times. The sample carries other DNA sequences with the same CDR3. The chain links TRBV20-1 to TRBJ1-4; unclear D gene. Germline CDR1 and CDR2: DFQATT and SNEGSKA (reference sequence). Trimming shortened V by 3 bases and J by 1 base, and 6 bases separated the two germline ends. CDR3 length equals 13 residues. CDR3 loop: CSARRGTNEKLFF. CDR3 nucleotide sequence: TGCAGTGCTAGGAGAGGAACTAATGAAAAACTGTTTTTT.

As for this clone: This may come from a read error, since a much larger clone is one base off. The genes are TRBV6-1 and TRBJ1-1; no clear D. With 6 bases removed from V and 8 bases from J, the gap between germline ends came to 10 bases. The germline V gene has CDR1 MNHNS and CDR2 SASEGT. CDR3 length equals 11 residues. The CDR3 protein is CASSNVLEAFF. The CDR3 coding sequence is TGTGCCAGCAGCAACGTTTTAGAAGCTTTCTTT.

This clone was found many times. The genes are TRBV20-1 and TRBJ2-4, with 15 bases aligning to TRBD2. The CDR3 totals 15 residues. With V trimmed by 6 bases and J by 1 base, 1 base remained unmatched. Per the germline V gene, CDR1 is DFQATT and CDR2 is SNEGSKA (reference sequence). CDR3 sequence reads: CSAGTSGRAKNIQYF. The CDR3 nucleotides read TGCAGTGCCGGGACTAGCGGGAGGGCCAAAAACATTCAGTACTTC.

This clone was observed a handful of times. Being one base from a much bigger clone, this may be a read error. The gene calls are TRBV20-1 and TRBJ2-1; no clear D gene. Deletions cut 2 bases from V and 16 bases from J, with 24 bases between. Germline-derived CDR1 and CDR2 are DFQATT and SNEGSKA (reference sequence). The CDR3 consists of 14 residues. The CDR3 bases are TGCAGTGCTAGACCTCCCGCAGTTTCCCTGGGCGCCTTCTTC. Encoded protein: CSARPPAVSLGAFF.

At least ten counts were recorded for this clone. The chain links TRBV5-6 to TRBJ2-7; a possible D gene is TRBD1 (6 bases). The germline CDR1 and CDR2 sequences are SGHDT and YYEEEE. The germline V and J ends were trimmed by 3 bases and 4 bases, with 17 bases remaining between them. The CDR3 runs to 15 residues. CDR3 amino acids: CASSWWTARAYEQYF. For the CDR3, the DNA is TGTGCCAGCAGCTGGTGGACAGCCAGAGCATACGAGCAGTACTTC.